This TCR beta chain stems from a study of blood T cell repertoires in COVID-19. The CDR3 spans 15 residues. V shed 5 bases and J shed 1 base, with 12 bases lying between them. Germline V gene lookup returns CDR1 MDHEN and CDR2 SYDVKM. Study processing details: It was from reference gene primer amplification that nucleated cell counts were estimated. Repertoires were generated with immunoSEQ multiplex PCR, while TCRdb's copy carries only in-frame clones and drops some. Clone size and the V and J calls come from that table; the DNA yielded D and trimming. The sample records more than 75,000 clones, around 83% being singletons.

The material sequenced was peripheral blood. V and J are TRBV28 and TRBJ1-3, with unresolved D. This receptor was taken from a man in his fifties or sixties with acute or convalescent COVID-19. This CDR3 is CASSTGFLSGNTIYF. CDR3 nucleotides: TGTGCCAGCAGTACCGGGTTTCTATCTGGAAACACCATATATTTT.